The clone carrying this TCR beta chain came up once. In the authors' methods: Using reference gene primer amplification, nucleated cell counts were estimated. Data came from immunoSEQ multiplex PCR; TCRdb stores just in-frame clones and leaves some out. V and J calls and clone size are given by that table; D and trimming were obtained from the DNA. Of about 170,000 clones in the sample, roughly 85% were seen once. These data originate in a study of blood T cell repertoires in COVID-19. Study background: COVID-19 samples from acute and convalescent phases originated in the United States, Italy and Spain. Nucleic acid was either cDNA or gDNA, and it came from T cells, B-cell-depleted T cells, or PBMCs.

The CDR3 consists of 13 residues. The germline CDR1 and CDR2 sequences are SGHVS and FQNEAQ. With 4 bases removed from V and 5 bases from J, the gap between germline ends came to 11 bases. The receptor was derived from a woman aged 80 or over with acute or convalescent COVID-19. Sequencing input: peripheral blood. The chain is built from TRBV7-8 and TRBJ2-5; tentative D call: TRBD2 (6 bases). The CDR3, as DNA: TGTGCCAGCAGCTGGGGGGTTCGGGAGACCCAGTACTTC. Its protein product is CASSWGVRETQYF.